Here is one TCR beta chain with its context. Antigen specificity is unknown. The data stem from a study of cytomegalovirus exposure and HLA in healthy donors. Study outcomes and limitations: A reported reduction in N-insertions relative to the approximately 640-donor mean was seen in an Asian-associated ancestry cluster in a later analysis.

The PCR employed 60 Vbeta primers together with 13 Jbeta primers. The method was immunoSEQ multiplex PCR; TCRdb's version includes in-frame clones alone and lacks a portion of them. The top ten clones hold under 3.5% of a sample with 150,000 to 200,000 clones, approximately 74% of them seen once. The CDR3 totals 15 residues. Per germline, CDR1 WSHSY and CDR2 SAAADI. V lost 2 bases and J 0 bases, leaving 8 bases between the germline ends. The receptor's source is a woman aged 30 to 39 in good health and CMV-seronegative. The sequenced sample was PBMCs. V is TRBV10-2 and J is TRBJ1-3; no reliable D call. CDR3 residues: CASSEVLHSGNTIYF. The CDR3 DNA follows: TGCGCCAGCAGTGAGGTTTTACACTCTGGAAACACCATATATTTT.